These T cell receptor beta chains were read from a single sample in a study of blood T cell repertoires in COVID-19. Repertoires were generated with immunoSEQ multiplex PCR, while TCRdb's copy carries only in-frame clones and drops some. The sample consists of some 96,000 clones, 70% to 90% of them appearing once. Sample: peripheral blood. Receptors originate from a human donor in a cohort sampled during active COVID-19. The CDR3 runs from the conserved cysteine through the conserved F or W. The order of the fields is clone size, J gene, V gene, D gene, CDR3 protein, CDR3 DNA. D genes are given only for firm matches. For some rows the clone size is stated as once, few or many, or as a class when expanded; others skip it.

>-|TRBJ1-5|TRBV4-1|-
CASSQEGARRSNQPQHF
TGCGCCAGCAGCCAAGAGGGGGCCCGCCGAAGCAATCAGCCCCAGCATTTT
>-|TRBJ2-1|TRBV11-2|TRBD2
CASSPETGGPKSYNEQFF
TGTGCCAGCAGCCCCGAAACGGGAGGGCCGAAGTCCTACAATGAGCAGTTCTTC
>-|TRBJ1-5|TRBV7-2|-
CASSPVGRDQPQHF
TGTGCCAGCAGCCCGGTGGGGAGGGATCAGCCCCAGCATTTT
>-|TRBJ2-1|TRBV7-2|-
CASSSEPGNEQFF
TGTGCCAGCAGCTCGGAGCCTGGTAATGAGCAGTTCTTC
>-|TRBJ1-3|TRBV7-8|TRBD1
CASRTGTEAGNTIYF
TGTGCCAGCAGGACAGGGACAGAAGCTGGAAACACCATATATTTT
>-|TRBJ1-6|TRBV27|-
CASSSRADSLVTPLHF
TGTGCCAGCAGTTCCAGAGCAGACAGCCTTGTTACACCCCTCCACTTT
>-|TRBJ1-1|TRBV7-9|-
CASSLESGGGTEAFF
TGTGCCAGCAGCTTAGAGTCGGGGGGCGGCACTGAAGCTTTCTTT
>-|TRBJ2-6|TRBV18|TRBD1
CASSVTGASGANVLTF
TGTGCCAGCTCCGTTACAGGGGCCTCTGGGGCCAACGTCCTGACTTTC
>once|TRBJ2-2|TRBV5-6|-
CASSVTGTGELFF
TGTGCCAGCAGCGTAACAGGGACCGGGGAGCTGTTTTTT
>-|TRBJ2-5|TRBV11-2|-
CASSPVLRETQYF
TGTGCCAGCAGCCCGGTCCTTAGAGAGACCCAGTACTTC